Sequencing of this TCR beta chain was carried out in a study of blood T cell repertoires in COVID-19. Study as a whole: T cells, B-cell-depleted T cells, or PBMCs provided the cDNA or gDNA that served as material.

Across 20 to 25 US areas, participants ranged in age from 18 to 89 years. Clinical history reported by participants formed the basis on which cohorts were assigned. Study processing details: From reference gene primer amplification, estimates of nucleated cell counts were derived. The protocol was immunoSEQ multiplex PCR, while the TCRdb copy is restricted to in-frame clones and leaves out a portion. The V and J calls and clone size were taken over from that table, and D and trimming were inferred from the DNA. Of some 220,000 clones in the sample, 80% to 90% are singletons; the top ten hold over 3%. With 2 bases removed from V and 7 bases from J, the gap between germline ends came to 9 bases. This CDR3 region has 13 residues. CDR1 is KGHSH and CDR2 is LQKENI in the germline V gene.

This TCR was sampled from a woman between 18 and 29 years old in a cohort exposed to, infected with or recovered from COVID-19 (not recorded which). The sample comprised PBMCs or T cells enriched from blood (not recorded which). The chain uses TRBV18 and TRBJ2-1; D remains unclear. CDR3 amino acids: CASSPGQKNEQFF. Written as DNA, the CDR3 is TGTGCCAGCTCACCAGGGCAGAAGAATGAGCAGTTCTTC.